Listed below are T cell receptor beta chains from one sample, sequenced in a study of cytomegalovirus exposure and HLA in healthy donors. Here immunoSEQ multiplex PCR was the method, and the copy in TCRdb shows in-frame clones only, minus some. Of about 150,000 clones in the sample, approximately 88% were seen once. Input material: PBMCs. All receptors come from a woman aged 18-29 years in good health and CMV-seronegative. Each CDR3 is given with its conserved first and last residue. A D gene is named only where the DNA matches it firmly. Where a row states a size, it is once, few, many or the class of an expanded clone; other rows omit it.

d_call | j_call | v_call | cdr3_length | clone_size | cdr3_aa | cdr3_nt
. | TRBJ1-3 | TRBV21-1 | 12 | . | CARGGRRNTIYF | TGTGCCAGAGGGGGACGGCGAAACACCATATATTTT
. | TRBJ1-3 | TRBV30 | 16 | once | CAWRNPLRSSGNTIYF | TGTGCCTGGAGGAACCCCTTACGGAGCTCTGGAAACACCATATATTTT
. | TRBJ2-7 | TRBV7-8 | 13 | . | CASSLLPTGEQYF | TGTGCCAGCAGCTTACTCCCCACGGGTGAGCAGTACTTC
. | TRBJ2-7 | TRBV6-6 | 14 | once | CASRDPGQISSRDF | TGTGCCAGCAGAGATCCGGGACAAATCTCGAGTAGGGACTTC
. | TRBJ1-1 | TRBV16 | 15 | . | CASSQSRNSNTEAFF | TGTGCCAGCAGCCAATCGAGGAACTCGAACACTGAAGCTTTCTTT
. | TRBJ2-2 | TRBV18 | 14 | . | CASSPSRDTGELFF | TGTGCCAGCTCACCTAGCCGGGACACCGGGGAGCTGTTTTTT
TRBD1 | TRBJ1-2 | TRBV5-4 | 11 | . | CASSLQGRPTF | TGTGCCAGCAGCCTACAGGGGCGGCCCACCTTC
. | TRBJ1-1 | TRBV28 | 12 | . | CASSLRVTEAFF | TGTGCCAGCAGTTTACGTGTAACTGAAGCTTTCTTT
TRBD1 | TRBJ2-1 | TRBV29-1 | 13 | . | CSAPDRGLDEQFF | TGCAGCGCTCCGGACAGGGGGCTCGATGAGCAGTTCTTC
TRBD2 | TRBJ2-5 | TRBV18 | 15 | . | CASSPKGTSRETQYF | TGTGCCAGCTCACCCAAGGGGACTAGCCGAGAGACCCAGTACTTC
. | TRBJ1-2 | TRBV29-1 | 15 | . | CSVEDSDRGMRGYTF | TGCAGCGTTGAAGATAGTGATAGAGGGATGAGAGGCTACACCTTC
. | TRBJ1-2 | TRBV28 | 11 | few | CASSFSIGYTF | TGTGCCAGCAGTTTTAGTATTGGCTACACCTTC
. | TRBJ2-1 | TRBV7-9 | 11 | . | CASSFSNEQFF | TGTGCCAGCAGCTTTTCTAATGAGCAGTTCTTC
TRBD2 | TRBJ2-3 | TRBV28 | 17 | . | CASSPIPSGGVTDTQYF | TGTGCCAGCAGTCCGATTCCTAGCGGGGGAGTCACAGATACGCAGTATTTT
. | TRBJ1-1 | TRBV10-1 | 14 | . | CASSVRGLNTEAFF | TGCGCCAGCAGTGTCCGAGGGCTGAACACTGAAGCTTTCTTT
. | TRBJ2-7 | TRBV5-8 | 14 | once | CASSLGLYSYEQYF | TGTGCCAGCAGCTTGGGCCTCTATTCCTACGAGCAGTACTTC
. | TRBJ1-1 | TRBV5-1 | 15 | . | CASSLGGVSRTEAFF | TGCGCCAGCAGCTTGGGGGGGGTTTCGCGGACTGAAGCTTTCTTT
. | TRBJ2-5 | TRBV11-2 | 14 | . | CASSYTSTQETQYF | TGTGCCAGCAGCTATACTAGTACACAAGAGACCCAGTACTTC
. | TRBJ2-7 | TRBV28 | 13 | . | CASSFGTTYEQYF | TGTGCCAGCAGTTTTGGGACAACCTACGAGCAGTACTTC
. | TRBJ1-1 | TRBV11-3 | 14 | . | CASSPLGSRGGAFF | TGTGCCAGCAGCCCCCTTGGGAGCCGCGGCGGAGCTTTCTTT
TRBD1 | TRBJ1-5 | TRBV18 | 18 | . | CASSPNGTGTVSNQPQHF | TGTGCCAGCTCACCCAACGGGACAGGGACGGTGAGCAATCAGCCCCAGCATTTT
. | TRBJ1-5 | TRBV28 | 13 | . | CASRPSGVQPQHF | TGTGCCAGCAGACCTAGCGGGGTTCAGCCCCAGCATTTT
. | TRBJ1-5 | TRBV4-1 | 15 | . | CASSQAQGVYQPQHF | TGCGCCAGCAGCCAAGCACAGGGAGTATATCAGCCCCAGCATTTT
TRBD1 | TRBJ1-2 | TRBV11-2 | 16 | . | CASSLVTGELNYGYTF | TGTGCCAGCAGCTTAGTGACAGGGGAACTCAACTATGGCTACACCTTC
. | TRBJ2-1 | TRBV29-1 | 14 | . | CSAAFGATYNEQFF | TGCAGCGCCGCCTTTGGGGCTACCTACAATGAGCAGTTCTTC
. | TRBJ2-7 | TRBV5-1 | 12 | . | CASSLGGGKQYF | TGCGCCAGCAGCTTAGGAGGGGGCAAGCAGTACTTC
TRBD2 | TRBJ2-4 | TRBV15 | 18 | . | CATSRGGLGLAGENIQYF | TGTGCCACCAGCAGAGGGGGCCTCGGACTAGCGGGGGAAAACATTCAGTACTTC
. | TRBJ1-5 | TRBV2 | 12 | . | CASRESNQPQHF | TGTGCCAGCAGGGAGAGCAATCAGCCCCAGCATTTT
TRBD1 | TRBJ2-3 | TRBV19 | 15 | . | CASKLGQGATDTQYF | TGTGCCAGTAAACTGGGACAGGGGGCGACAGATACGCAGTATTTT
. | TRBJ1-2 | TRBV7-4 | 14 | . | CASRSTGYWYGYTF | TGTGCCAGCAGAAGTACAGGTTATTGGTATGGCTACACCTTC
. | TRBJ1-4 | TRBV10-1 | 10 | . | CASSESTAFF | TGCGCCAGCAGTGAGTCGACAGCGTTTTTT
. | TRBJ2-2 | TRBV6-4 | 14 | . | CASSPDRSTGELFF | TGTGCCTCAAGTCCCGACAGGAGCACCGGGGAGCTGTTTTTT
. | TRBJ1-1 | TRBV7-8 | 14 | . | CATTNRVGNTEAFF | TGTGCCACCACGAACAGGGTTGGGAACACTGAAGCTTTCTTT
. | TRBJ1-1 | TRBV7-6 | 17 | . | CASSQIQGRRGLHEAFF | TGTGCCAGCAGCCAGATACAGGGAAGGCGGGGGTTACATGAAGCTTTCTTT
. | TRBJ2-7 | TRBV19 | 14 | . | CASSFAFPAYEQYF | TGTGCCAGTAGTTTCGCCTTCCCGGCCTACGAGCAGTACTTC
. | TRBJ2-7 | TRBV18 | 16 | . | CASSRTGAGEPTEQYF | TGTGCCAGCTCACGTACGGGGGCGGGGGAACCTACCGAGCAGTACTTC
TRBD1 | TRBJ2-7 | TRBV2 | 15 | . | CASSGGGTGSYEQYF | TGTGCCAGCAGTGGAGGAGGGACAGGGTCCTACGAGCAGTACTTC
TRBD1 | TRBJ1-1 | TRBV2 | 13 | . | CASSKDRGGLAFF | TGTGCCAGCAGTAAAGACAGGGGCGGATTGGCTTTCTTT
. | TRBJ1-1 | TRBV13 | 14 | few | CASSQRTRRGEAFF | TGTGCCAGCAGCCAACGGACCCGTCGGGGTGAAGCTTTCTTT
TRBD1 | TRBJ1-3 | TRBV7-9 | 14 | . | CASSRDRGGNTIYF | TGTGCCAGCAGCCGGGACAGGGGGGGAAACACCATATATTTT
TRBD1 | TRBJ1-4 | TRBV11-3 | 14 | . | CASSQGAANEKLFF | TGTGCCAGCAGCCAGGGGGCTGCTAATGAAAAACTGTTTTTT
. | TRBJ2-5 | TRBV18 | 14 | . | CASSPPILQETQYF | TGTGCCAGCTCACCCCCTATCCTACAAGAGACCCAGTACTTC
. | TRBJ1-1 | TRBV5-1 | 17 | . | CASSLQGDFGVDTEAFF | TGCGCCAGCAGTCTACAGGGCGATTTTGGTGTGGACACTGAAGCTTTCTTT
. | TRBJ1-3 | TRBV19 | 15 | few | CASSKRGLPGNTIYF | TGTGCCAGTAGTAAGCGGGGGTTGCCTGGAAACACCATATATTTT
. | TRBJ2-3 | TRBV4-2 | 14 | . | CASSQGEDTDTQYF | TGTGCCAGCAGCCAGGGGGAGGACACAGATACGCAGTATTTT